The present T cell receptor beta chain was sequenced within a study of response to subunit inactivated influenza vaccine. Each CDR3 protein is one row after TCRdb ran MiXCR on the RT-PCR reads. The table lists more than 550,000 distinct CDR3 sequences, roughly 10% of them singletons, with roughly 11% in the top ten. Trimming removed 0 bases at V and 0 bases at J, with 13 bases between. The CDR3 totals 17 residues. Germline CDR1 is LGHNA and CDR2 is YNFKEQ. These sequences were also reported in another study, on T cells expressing NK-cell markers. That publication notes: Generation of TCR beta cDNA was performed by 5'RACE template switching incorporating UMIs. Sequencing of TCR beta repertoires drew on sorted CD3+CD56+NKG2C+, CD3+CD56+NKG2C- and CD3+CD56-NKG2C+ T cells. The sequencing cohort of eight donors included seven HCMV-seropositive individuals and one seronegative individual. Sorting in several experiments was restricted by an anti-gamma-delta TCR antibody to alpha-beta TCR T cells.

Sequencing used PBMCs from blood, obtained on the day of vaccination. The sequence derives from a man between 45 and 60 years old who received an inactivated influenza vaccine. The chain recombines TRBV4-2 with TRBJ2-3; D unclear. Written as DNA, the CDR3 is TGTGCCAGCAGCCAAGATCATTCGGGCCGGAGCACAGATACGCAGTATTTT. It is translated as CASSQDHSGRSTDTQYF.